This is a list of T cell receptor beta chains from one sample in a study of CD8 T cells in Susac syndrome. TCRdb independently ran MiXCR on the immunoSEQ multiplex PCR reads; one entry per CDR3 protein. The repertoire holds around 80,000 distinct CDR3 sequences, with approximately 93% as singletons. What was sequenced was CD8+ T cells from PBMCs. The receptors were sampled from a human donor with Susac syndrome. Each CDR3 is given with its conserved first and last residue. A D gene is named only where the DNA matches it firmly.

v_call: TRBV11-2; d_call: .; cdr3_length: 17; cdr3_aa: CASSLTPTGQPNTEAFF
v_call: TRBV13; d_call: .; cdr3_length: 14; cdr3_aa: CASSLSLTNEKLFF
v_call: TRBV6-1; d_call: .; cdr3_length: 14; cdr3_aa: CASRGMQARNEQFF
v_call: TRBV4-2; d_call: TRBD2; cdr3_length: 16; cdr3_aa: CASSKNWRGGTNEQFF
v_call: TRBV9; d_call: .; cdr3_length: 14; cdr3_aa: CASSVEDGPRTQYF
v_call: TRBV7-9; d_call: .; cdr3_length: 12; cdr3_aa: CASSLDKETQYF
v_call: TRBV7-7; d_call: .; cdr3_length: 15; cdr3_aa: CASSTSRSAGNTIYF
v_call: TRBV20-1; d_call: .; cdr3_length: 11; cdr3_aa: CSAKGYTEAFF
v_call: TRBV5-4; d_call: TRBD2; cdr3_length: 14; cdr3_aa: CASSLGGNQETQYF
v_call: TRBV2; d_call: .; cdr3_length: 17; cdr3_aa: CASSEARVLTGRTEAFF
v_call: TRBV7-9; d_call: TRBD1; cdr3_length: 16; cdr3_aa: CASSLARTGPGETQYF
v_call: TRBV4-1; d_call: TRBD1; cdr3_length: 14; cdr3_aa: CASSPRQGNYGYTF
v_call: TRBV4-3; d_call: .; cdr3_length: 15; cdr3_aa: CASSQEGGANYGYTF
v_call: TRBV27; d_call: .; cdr3_length: 14; cdr3_aa: CASSQTGLLNEQFF